This T cell receptor (beta chain) was sequenced in a study of CD4 T cells in relation to SARS-CoV-2 and coronaviruses. Some clones are missing from TCRdb's copy, which holds only in-frame ones; the method was immunoSEQ multiplex PCR. This repertoire shows more than 20,000 clones, 60% to 80% found once; its top ten account for around a sixth. Unexposed donor CD4+ T cells date from about 2011-2018, before the COVID-19 pandemic. Isolation of CD4+ T cells took place after less than 11 days in culture. Trimming took off 2 bases at V and 7 bases at J, with 20 bases between the two ends. The CDR3 length is 17 residues. Looked up from germline, CDR1 is LNHDA and CDR2 is SQIVND (reference sequence). As for this clone: Its specificity is unknown.

The material sequenced was CD4+ T cells from PBMCs, cultured in vitro. This chain joins TRBV19 and TRBJ2-2, with D perhaps matching TRBD2 (5 bases). This clonotype originated in a human donor in good health. CDR3 sequence reads: CASSILRGPLPVGELFF. The CDR3 coding sequence is TGTGCCAGTAGTATACTCCGAGGGCCACTGCCGGTCGGGGAGCTGTTTTTT.